Presented here are 29 T cell receptor beta chains from one specimen sequenced in a study of cytomegalovirus exposure and HLA in healthy donors. Use of 60 Vbeta and 13 Jbeta primers characterized the PCR. Generated by immunoSEQ multiplex PCR, the TCRdb table keeps only in-frame clones and is missing some. Found here are 200,000 or so clones, roughly 70% of them singletons; the top ten hold 2.5% to 3%. Sequenced material: PBMCs. These receptors were obtained from a man aged 40-49 years in good health and CMV-seropositive.

The chain combines TRBV7-9 with TRBJ1-3, with D unclear. The V end was cut by 2 bases, the J end by 0 bases, with 5 bases between. CDR3 length: 14 amino acids. In germline, CDR1 is SEHNR, CDR2 FQNEAQ (reference sequence). The CDR3 spells CASSLRDSGNTIYF. CDR3 DNA sequence: TGTGCCAGCAGCTTACGAGACTCTGGAAACACCATATATTTT.

The chain recombines TRBV9 with TRBJ2-1; 13 nucleotides align to TRBD2. CDR3 size: 17 residues. The junction had 4 bases not matched to a gene; V was cut back by 2 bases and J by 2 bases. From germline, CDR1 is SGDLS and CDR2 YYNGEE. The CDR3 DNA reads TGTGCCAGCAGCGTCTACGGGACTAGCGGGGCCTACAATGAGCAGTTCTTC. Its protein is CASSVYGTSGAYNEQFF. The variable domain in full, completed from reference TRBV9 and TRBJ2-1, reads DSGVTQTPKHLITATGQRVTLRCSPRSGDLSVYWYQQSLDQGLQFLIQYYNGEERAKGNILERFSAQQFPDLHSELNLSSLELGDSALYFCASSVYGTSGAYNEQFFGPGTRLTVL.

The rearrangement joins TRBV18 to TRBJ1-1; possible D gene TRBD1, 5 bases. There are 16 residues in the CDR3. The V gene's germline CDR1 is KGHSH and CDR2 LQKENI. Trimming removed 6 bases from V and 1 base from J, with 18 bases in between. The CDR3 nucleotides read TGTGCCAGCTCCCCCTGGCAGGCAGGGCAGAACACTGAAGCTTTCTTT. Amino acids: CASSPWQAGQNTEAFF.

This clone has more than one count but fewer than ten. This chain links TRBV4-2 with TRBJ1-4; maybe TRBD1 (5 bases). The CDR3 is made up of 17 amino acids. The V gene's germline CDR1 is LGHNA and CDR2 YNFKEQ. V was trimmed by 0 bases and J by 8 bases, leaving 19 bases between them. The CDR3 sequence is CASSQDEGRGVREKLFF. Here the CDR3 DNA reads TGTGCCAGCAGCCAAGACGAAGGGCGGGGGGTTCGGGAAAAACTGTTTTTT.

V usage is TRBV11-2 and J usage is TRBJ2-7; D may be TRBD1 (5 bases). Germline V gene sequence: CDR1 SGHAT, CDR2 FQNNGV. V lost 7 bases to trimming and J lost 2 bases, with 18 bases between them. CDR3 length: 15 amino acids. The CDR3 nucleotides are TGTGCCAGCACCCTGGGGCCGGGCCTGGCCTACGAGCAGTACTTC. Amino acid sequence: CASTLGPGLAYEQYF.

The J gene is TRBJ2-7, the V gene TRBV6-5; weak D call: TRBD2 (7 bases). This CDR3 spans 15 amino acids. CDR1 is MNHEY, CDR2 SVGAGI, per germline. Trimming took off 6 bases at V and 2 bases at J, with 17 bases between the two ends. CDR3 region: CASSSGEGGPYEQYF. Written as DNA, the CDR3 is TGTGCCAGCAGCTCTGGGGAGGGGGGCCCCTACGAGCAGTACTTC.

The rearrangement links TRBV7-8 to TRBJ1-2, with 8 bases matching TRBD1. The J segment lost 4 bases and the V segment lost 1 base, leaving 2 bases of the junction unmatched. Germline V gene sequence: CDR1 SGHVS, CDR2 FQNEAQ. The CDR3 covers 14 residues. CDR3 sequence: CASSLGQGTYGYTF. Here the CDR3 DNA reads TGTGCCAGCAGCTTAGGACAGGGGACCTATGGCTACACCTTC.

This clone was picked up one time. V gene TRBV5-5 combines with J gene TRBJ2-1; 14 bases line up with TRBD2. V lost 1 base and J lost 2; bases outside the gene matches: 5. The CDR3 loop spans 18 amino acids. CDR1 is SGHKS and CDR2 is YYEKEE in the germline V gene (reference sequence). The CDR3 nucleotides read TGTGCCAGCAGCTTGCGACTAGCGGGGGGGCTCACCTACAATGAGCAGTTCTTC. Amino acid sequence: CASSLRLAGGLTYNEQFF.

This clone has more than one count but fewer than ten. The rearrangement links TRBV12-5 to TRBJ1-6; 7 bases fit TRBD1. Losses at the gene ends were 6 bases for V and 6 bases for J; bases not matched to a gene: 5. The CDR3 spans 14 residues. Germline CDR1 reads LGHNT; CDR2 reads FRNRAP. The CDR3 DNA reads as TGTGCTAGTGGGGGGGGACAGCCTAATTCACCCCTCCACTTT. It codes for CASGGGQPNSPLHF.

This clone was detected once. The chain is built from TRBV7-2 and TRBJ1-5, with a possible D match to TRBD1 (5 bases). The CDR3 is made up of 16 amino acids. The V end was cut by 5 bases, the J end by 2 bases, with 16 bases between. Germline V gene sequence: CDR1 SGHTA, CDR2 FQGNSA. CDR3 bases: TGTGCCAGCAGCGTCAGGGTAGGGATGGGCAATCAGCCCCAGCATTTT. It yields the protein CASSVRVGMGNQPQHF.

V gene TRBV5-4 combines with J gene TRBJ2-4; the match to TRBD1 covers 9 bases. The J segment lost 1 base and the V segment lost 4 bases, leaving 6 bases of the junction unmatched. The length of the CDR3 is 16 residues. Germline values: CDR1 SGHNT, CDR2 YYREEE (reference sequence). The CDR3, as DNA: TGTGCCAGCAGCCGGCCGGGACAGGGTGCCAAAAACATTCAGTACTTC. Its translation is CASSRPGQGAKNIQYF.

The chain recombines TRBV11-2 with TRBJ2-5; TRBD2 matches at 13 bases. This CDR3 has 17 amino acids. Germline V lookup: CDR1 SGHAT, CDR2 FQNNGV. Trimming took 2 bases from V and 1 from J; bases not matched to a gene: 4. CDR3 coding DNA: TGTGCCAGCAGCTTATACGGACTAGCGGGGGCCCAAGAGACCCAGTACTTC. The encoded protein is CASSLYGLAGAQETQYF.

The chain combines TRBV19 with TRBJ1-1; D call uncertain. The V gene's germline CDR1 is LNHDA and CDR2 SQIVND (reference sequence). There are 14 residues in the CDR3. V was clipped by 5 bases and J by 1 base, with 11 bases between them. CDR3 nucleotide sequence: TGTGCCAGTAGTGGCAGGTCCGAGAACACTGAAGCTTTCTTT. Translating gives CASSGRSENTEAFF.

The CDR3: CASSLSENTGELFF. The CDR3 DNA reads TGTGCCAGCAGCTTATCAGAAAACACCGGGGAGCTGTTTTTT. The chain has TRBV5-4 and TRBJ2-2, with D unresolved. The CDR3 is made up of 14 amino acids. The V end was cut by 2 bases, the J end by 2 bases, with 7 bases between. Germline lookup yields CDR1 SGHNT and CDR2 YYREEE (reference sequence).

This clone was detected a few times. The rearrangement uses TRBV6-5 and TRBJ1-1; perhaps TRBD1 as D (6 bases). This CDR3 spans 13 amino acids. Per germline, CDR1 MNHEY and CDR2 SVGAGI. Trimming left V 6 bases short and J 5 bases short, with 13 bases between. This CDR3 reads CASSGQPGTEAFF. CDR3 bases: TGTGCCAGCAGCGGACAGCCGGGGACTGAAGCTTTCTTT.

V usage is TRBV5-6 and J usage is TRBJ2-3; no clear D gene. Germline lookup yields CDR1 SGHDT and CDR2 YYEEEE. The CDR3 totals 13 residues. Trimming shortened V by 6 bases and J by 5 bases, and 13 bases separated the two germline ends. The CDR3 is CASTPRGLDTQYF. CDR3 in DNA: TGTGCCAGCACCCCTAGAGGATTAGATACGCAGTATTTT.

With regard to this clone: The identical CDR3 is also encoded by other nucleotide sequences in the sample. The CDR3 sequence: CASSRQGTEAFF. The CDR3 coding sequence is TGTGCCAGCAGTCGACAGGGCACTGAAGCTTTCTTT. This chain links TRBV27 with TRBJ1-1; 7 nucleotides match TRBD1. V was pared by 5 bases and J by 4 bases, with 1 base of the junction left unmatched. Germline V gives CDR1 MNHEY, CDR2 SMNVEV (reference sequence). The CDR3 loop spans 12 amino acids.

The genes are TRBV18 and TRBJ2-7; D ambiguous. This CDR3 has 13 amino acids. The V gene's germline CDR1 is KGHSH and CDR2 LQKENI. The V end lost 2 bases, the J end lost 0 bases, and 5 bases lay between the germline ends. This CDR3 reads CASSPSSSYEQYF. CDR3 sequence (DNA): TGTGCCAGCTCACCATCCAGCTCCTACGAGCAGTACTTC.

V and J are TRBV9 and TRBJ2-3; 15 nucleotides match TRBD2. Trimming removed 4 bases from V and 0 bases from J; junction bases left unmatched: 15. CDR1 is SGDLS and CDR2 is YYNGEE in the germline V gene. The CDR3 is 21 amino acids. In nucleotides, the CDR3 is TGTGCCAGCAGCTCGCGGGCCGGGACTAGCGGGGGGCGCTCTAGCACAGATACGCAGTATTTT. Protein sequence: CASSSRAGTSGGRSSTDTQYF.

The chain carries TRBV19 and TRBJ1-3, with D possibly matching TRBD1 (5 bases). The germline gives CDR1 LNHDA, CDR2 SQIVND (reference sequence). The ends were cut back, 7 bases at V and 0 bases at J, with 16 bases in the middle. The CDR3 spans 16 residues. The CDR3 loop is CASMGGTVYSGNTIYF. Here the CDR3 DNA reads TGTGCCAGTATGGGGGGGACGGTCTACTCTGGAAACACCATATATTTT.

V and J are TRBV2 and TRBJ2-5; D is possibly TRBD1 (5 bases). The J call may be in error: the DNA end matches TRBJ2-7 better. The CDR3 is made up of 14 amino acids. The germline CDR1 and CDR2 sequences are SNHLY and FYNNEI. This CDR3 reads CASSENIGAHEQYF. The CDR3 DNA sequence: TGTGCCAGCAGTGAAAACATAGGGGCCCACGAGCAGTACTTC.

CDR3 residues: CASSESEATNEKLFF. CDR3 nucleotide sequence: TGTGCCAGCAGTGAGTCCGAGGCAACTAATGAAAAACTGTTTTTT. The genes are TRBV2 and TRBJ1-4; no clear D gene. V lost 3 bases to trimming and J lost 0 bases, with 8 bases between them. CDR3 size: 15 residues. CDR1 and CDR2 from the germline V gene are SNHLY and FYNNEI.

The chain recombines TRBV4-1 with TRBJ1-5; possible D gene TRBD1, 5 bases. Germline values: CDR1 MGHRA, CDR2 YSYEKL. V lost 0 bases and J 2 bases, leaving 14 bases between the germline ends. There are 17 residues in the CDR3. The CDR3 bases are TGCGCCAGCAGCCAAGAGAGCGTTAGGGGTCGCAATCAGCCCCAGCATTTT. It yields the protein CASSQESVRGRNQPQHF.

The chain couples TRBV11-2 to TRBJ1-4, with D unclear. This CDR3 is 17 amino acids long. In germline, CDR1 is SGHAT, CDR2 FQNNGV. The V end lost 4 bases, the J end lost 8 bases, and 23 bases lay between the germline ends. The CDR3 DNA reads as TGTGCCAGCAGCTCGCCGACTTGGTTTGGGGAGGGAGAAAAACTGTTTTTT. Amino acid sequence: CASSSPTWFGEGEKLFF.

J is TRBJ2-3 and V is TRBV2; the D gene is possibly TRBD2 (7 bases). The germline V gene has CDR1 SNHLY and CDR2 FYNNEI. The CDR3 is 16 residues long. V lost 6 bases and J 2 bases, leaving 18 bases between the germline ends. The CDR3 spells CASSGEGGPTTDTQYF. The DNA for the CDR3 is TGTGCCAGCAGCGGCGAGGGGGGGCCGACCACAGATACGCAGTATTTT.

V is TRBV5-7 and J is TRBJ1-2, with 7 bases aligning to TRBD1. TRBV5-7 is assigned to the ORF class and has an uncertain function. Trimming removed 4 bases from V and 4 bases from J; junction bases left unmatched: 13. The CDR3 totals 16 residues. Here the CDR3 reads CASSAQGDRQIYGYTF. The CDR3 nucleotides read TGTGCCAGCAGCGCCCAGGGGGACCGCCAAATCTATGGCTACACCTTC.

The V call is TRBV9, the J call TRBJ2-7; D perhaps matches TRBD2 (6 bases). V was trimmed by 3 bases and J by 3 bases, leaving 19 bases between them. Germline CDR1 SGDLS, CDR2 YYNGEE. This CDR3 spans 16 amino acids. The CDR3 DNA reads as TGTGCCAGCAGCGCCCCCTCCGGGACTGGAGTCTACGAGCAGTACTTC. Its translation: CASSAPSGTGVYEQYF.

This sequence joins TRBV5-1 and TRBJ2-7, with 11 bases fitting TRBD2. Per the germline V gene, CDR1 is SGHRS and CDR2 is YFSETQ. The CDR3 totals 17 residues. V lost 4 bases, J lost 0 bases, and 9 bases stayed unmatched. As DNA, the CDR3 is TGCGCCAGCAGCCGGATAGGACTAGCGGGCGACTCCTACGAGCAGTACTTC. This gives the protein CASSRIGLAGDSYEQYF. Using reference TRBV5-1 and TRBJ2-7 for the parts outside the CDR3, the full variable domain is KAGVTQTPRYLIKTRGQQVTLSCSPISGHRSVSWYQQTPGQGLQFLFEYFSETQRNKGNFPGRFSGRQFSNSRSEMNVSTLELGDSALYLCASSRIGLAGDSYEQYFGPGTRLTVT.

This chain joins TRBV10-3 and TRBJ1-2; TRBD1 aligns across 8 bases. The CDR3 extends over 15 amino acids. Trimming at V came to 3 bases and at J to 4 bases, leaving 7 bases not matched to a gene. The V gene's germline CDR1 is ENHRY and CDR2 SYGVKD. This CDR3 is CAISDPLQGVYGYTF. The CDR3 coding sequence is TGTGCCATCAGTGACCCCCTACAGGGGGTCTATGGCTACACCTTC.